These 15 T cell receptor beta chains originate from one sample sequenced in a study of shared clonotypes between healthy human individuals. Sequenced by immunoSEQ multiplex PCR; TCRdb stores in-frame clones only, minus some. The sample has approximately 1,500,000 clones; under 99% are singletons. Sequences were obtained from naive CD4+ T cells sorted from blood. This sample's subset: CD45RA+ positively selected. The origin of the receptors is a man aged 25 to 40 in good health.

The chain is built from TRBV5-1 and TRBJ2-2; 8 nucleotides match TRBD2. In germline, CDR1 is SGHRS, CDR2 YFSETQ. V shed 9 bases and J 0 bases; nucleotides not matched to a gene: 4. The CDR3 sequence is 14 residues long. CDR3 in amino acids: CATQGLANTGELFF. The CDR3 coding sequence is TGCGCCACTCAGGGACTAGCGAACACCGGGGAGCTGTTTTTT.

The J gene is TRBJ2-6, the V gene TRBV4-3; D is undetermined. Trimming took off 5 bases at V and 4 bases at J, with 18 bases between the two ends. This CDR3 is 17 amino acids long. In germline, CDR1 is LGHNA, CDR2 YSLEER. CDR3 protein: CASSSRVGIPGANVLTF. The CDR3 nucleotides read TGCGCCAGCAGCTCCCGGGTCGGAATCCCCGGGGCCAACGTCCTGACTTTC.

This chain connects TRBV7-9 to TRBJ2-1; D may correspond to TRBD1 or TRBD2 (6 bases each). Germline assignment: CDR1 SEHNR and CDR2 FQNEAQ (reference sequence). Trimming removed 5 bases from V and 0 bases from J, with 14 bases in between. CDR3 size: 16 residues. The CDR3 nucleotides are TGTGCCAGCAGCCCACCGGGGGCTAGCTCCTACAATGAGCAGTTCTTC. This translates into CASSPPGASSYNEQFF.

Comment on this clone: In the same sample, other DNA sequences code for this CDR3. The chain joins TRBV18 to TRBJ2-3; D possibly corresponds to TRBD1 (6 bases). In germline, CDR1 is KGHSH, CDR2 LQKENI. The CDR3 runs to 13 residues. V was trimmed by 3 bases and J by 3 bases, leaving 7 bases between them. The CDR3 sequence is CASSPTGTDTQYF. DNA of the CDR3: TGTGCCAGCTCACCCACAGGGACAGATACGCAGTATTTT. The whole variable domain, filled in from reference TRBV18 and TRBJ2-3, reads NAGVMQNPRHLVRRRGQEARLRCSPMKGHSHVYWYRQLPEEGLKFMVYLQKENIIDESGMPKERFSAEFPKEGPSILRIQQVVRGDSAAYFCASSPTGTDTQYFGPGTRLTVL.

In DNA form, the CDR3 reads TGTGCCAGCAGCCATACCGAGGGACTCCTCTCCGATGAGCAGTTCTTC. Its protein product is CASSHTEGLLSDEQFF. V is TRBV7-9 and J is TRBJ2-1, with TRBD2 as a possible D gene (6 bases). The germline V gene has CDR1 SEHNR and CDR2 FQNEAQ (reference sequence). This CDR3 has 16 amino acids. V lost 5 bases to trimming and J lost 8 bases, with 22 bases between them.

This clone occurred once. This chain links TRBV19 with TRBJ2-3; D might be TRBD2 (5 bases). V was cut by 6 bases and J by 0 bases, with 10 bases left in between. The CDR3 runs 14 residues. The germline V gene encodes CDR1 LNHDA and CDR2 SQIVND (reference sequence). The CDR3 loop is CASSSGISTDTQYF. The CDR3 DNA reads TGTGCCAGTAGCTCCGGGATCAGCACAGATACGCAGTATTTT.

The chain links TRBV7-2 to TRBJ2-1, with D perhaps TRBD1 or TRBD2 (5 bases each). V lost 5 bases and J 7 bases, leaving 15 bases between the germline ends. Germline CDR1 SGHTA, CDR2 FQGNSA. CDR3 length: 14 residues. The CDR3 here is CASSTPGRTNEQFF. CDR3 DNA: TGTGCCAGCAGCACCCCGGGACGGACAAATGAGCAGTTCTTC.

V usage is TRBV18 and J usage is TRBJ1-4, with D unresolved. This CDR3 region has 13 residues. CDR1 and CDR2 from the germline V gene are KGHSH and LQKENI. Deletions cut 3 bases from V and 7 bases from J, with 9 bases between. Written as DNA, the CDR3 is TGTGCCAGCTCACCCCGGGGAGGTGAAAAACTGTTTTTT. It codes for CASSPRGGEKLFF.

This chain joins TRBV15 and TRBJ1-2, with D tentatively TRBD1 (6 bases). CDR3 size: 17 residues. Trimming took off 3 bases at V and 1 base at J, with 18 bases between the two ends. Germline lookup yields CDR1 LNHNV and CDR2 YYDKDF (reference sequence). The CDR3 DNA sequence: TGTGCCACCAGCAGCATCGAGGGGGGTTCGAATAACTATGGCTACACCTTC. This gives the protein CATSSIEGGSNNYGYTF. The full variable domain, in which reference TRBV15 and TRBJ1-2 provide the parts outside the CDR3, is DAMVIQNPRYQVTQFGKPVTLSCSQTLNHNVMYWYQQKSSQAPKLLFHYYDKDFNNEADTPDNFQSRRPNTSFCFLDIRSPGLGDTAMYLCATSSIEGGSNNYGYTFGSGTRLTVV.

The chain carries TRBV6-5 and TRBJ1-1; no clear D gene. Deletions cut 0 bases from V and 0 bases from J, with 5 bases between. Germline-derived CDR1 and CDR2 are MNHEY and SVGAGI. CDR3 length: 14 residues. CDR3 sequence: CASSYSGMNTEAFF. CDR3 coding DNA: TGTGCCAGCAGTTACTCGGGTATGAACACTGAAGCTTTCTTT.

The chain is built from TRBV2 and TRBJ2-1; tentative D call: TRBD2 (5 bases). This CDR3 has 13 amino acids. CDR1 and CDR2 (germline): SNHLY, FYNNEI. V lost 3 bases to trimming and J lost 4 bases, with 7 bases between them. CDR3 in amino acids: CASSDPGYNEQFF. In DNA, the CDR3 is TGTGCCAGCAGTGATCCGGGGTACAATGAGCAGTTCTTC.

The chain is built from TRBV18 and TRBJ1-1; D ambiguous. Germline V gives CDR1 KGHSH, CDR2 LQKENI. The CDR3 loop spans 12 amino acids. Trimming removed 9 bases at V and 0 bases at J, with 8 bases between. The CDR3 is CASLSMNTEAFF. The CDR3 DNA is TGTGCCAGTTTAAGCATGAACACTGAAGCTTTCTTT.

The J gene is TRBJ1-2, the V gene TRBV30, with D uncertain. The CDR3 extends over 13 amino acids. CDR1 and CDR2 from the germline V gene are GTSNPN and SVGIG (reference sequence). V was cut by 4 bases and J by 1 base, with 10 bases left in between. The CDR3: CAWTPRNNYGYTF. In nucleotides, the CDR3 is TGTGCCTGGACCCCCCGGAATAACTATGGCTACACCTTC.

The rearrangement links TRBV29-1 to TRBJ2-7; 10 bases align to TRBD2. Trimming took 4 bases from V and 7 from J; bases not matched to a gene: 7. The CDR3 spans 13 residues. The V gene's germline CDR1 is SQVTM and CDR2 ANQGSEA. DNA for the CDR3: TGCAGCGTTGTTCGGCTAGCGGGAGAGGAGCAGTACTTC. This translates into CSVVRLAGEEQYF.

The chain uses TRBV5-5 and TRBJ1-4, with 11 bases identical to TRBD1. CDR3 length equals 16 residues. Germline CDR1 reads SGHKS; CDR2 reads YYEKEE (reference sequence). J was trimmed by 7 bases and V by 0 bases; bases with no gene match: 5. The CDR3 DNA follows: TGTGCCAGCAGCTTGGTCTTCGGGACAGGGGGTGAAAAACTGTTTTTT. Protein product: CASSLVFGTGGEKLFF.